This T cell receptor (beta chain) derives from a study of identical twins. The CDR3 runs 18 residues. V was shortened by 6 bases and J by 0 bases, with 20 bases between the two germline ends. This clonotype was observed at least ten times. TCRdb fed the 5' RACE reads into MiXCR, producing one record per CDR3 protein. The table shows around 370,000 distinct CDR3 sequences, with 9% to 10% occurring only once. The chain carries TRBV12-3 or TRBV12-4 and TRBJ2-2; possibly TRBD2 for D (5 bases). The receptor's source is a woman aged 45-60 years in good health. The sample consisted of naive T cells sorted from blood. CDR3 loop: CASSRGPATRTNTGELFF. DNA of the CDR3: TGTGCCAGCAGCCGCGGGCCAGCGACAAGAACGAACACCGGGGAGCTGTTTTTT.